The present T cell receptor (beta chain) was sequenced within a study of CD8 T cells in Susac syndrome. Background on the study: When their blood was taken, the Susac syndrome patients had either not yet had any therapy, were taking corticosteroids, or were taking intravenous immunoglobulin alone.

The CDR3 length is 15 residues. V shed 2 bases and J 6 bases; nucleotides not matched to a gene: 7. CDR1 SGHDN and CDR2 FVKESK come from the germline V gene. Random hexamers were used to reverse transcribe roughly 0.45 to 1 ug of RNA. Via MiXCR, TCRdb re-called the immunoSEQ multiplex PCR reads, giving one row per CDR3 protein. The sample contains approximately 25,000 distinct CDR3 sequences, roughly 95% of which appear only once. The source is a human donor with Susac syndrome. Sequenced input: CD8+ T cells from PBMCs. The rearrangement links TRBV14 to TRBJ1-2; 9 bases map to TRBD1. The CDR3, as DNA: TGTGCCAGCAGCCAAAGCTGGACAGGGGCGGATGGCTACACCTTC. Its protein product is CASSQSWTGADGYTF.